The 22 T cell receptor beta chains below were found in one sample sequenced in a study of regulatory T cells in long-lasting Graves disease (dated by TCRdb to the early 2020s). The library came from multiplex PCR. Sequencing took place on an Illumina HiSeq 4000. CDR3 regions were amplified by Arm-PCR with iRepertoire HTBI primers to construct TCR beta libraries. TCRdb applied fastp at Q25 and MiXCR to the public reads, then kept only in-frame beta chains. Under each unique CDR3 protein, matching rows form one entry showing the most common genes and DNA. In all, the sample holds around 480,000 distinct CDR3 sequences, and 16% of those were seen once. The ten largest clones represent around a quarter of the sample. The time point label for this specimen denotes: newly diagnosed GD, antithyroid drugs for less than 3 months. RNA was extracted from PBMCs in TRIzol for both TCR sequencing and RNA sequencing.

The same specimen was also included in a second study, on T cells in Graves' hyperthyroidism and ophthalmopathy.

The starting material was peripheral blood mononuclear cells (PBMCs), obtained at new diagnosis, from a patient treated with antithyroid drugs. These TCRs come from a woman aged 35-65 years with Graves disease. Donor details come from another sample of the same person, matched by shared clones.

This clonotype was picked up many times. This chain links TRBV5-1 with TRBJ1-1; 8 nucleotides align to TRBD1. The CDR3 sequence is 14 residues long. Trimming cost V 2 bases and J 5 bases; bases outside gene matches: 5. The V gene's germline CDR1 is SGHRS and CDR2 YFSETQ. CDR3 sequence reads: CASSFQGARTEAFF. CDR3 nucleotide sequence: TGCGCCAGCAGCTTCCAGGGGGCAAGGACTGAAGCTTTCTTT.

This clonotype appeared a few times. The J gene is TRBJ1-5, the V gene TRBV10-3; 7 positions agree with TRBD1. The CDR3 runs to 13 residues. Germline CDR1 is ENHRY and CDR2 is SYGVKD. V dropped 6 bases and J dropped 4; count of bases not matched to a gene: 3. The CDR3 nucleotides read TGTGCCATCAGCGGGACAGCAAATCAGCCCCAGCATTTT. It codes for CAISGTANQPQHF.

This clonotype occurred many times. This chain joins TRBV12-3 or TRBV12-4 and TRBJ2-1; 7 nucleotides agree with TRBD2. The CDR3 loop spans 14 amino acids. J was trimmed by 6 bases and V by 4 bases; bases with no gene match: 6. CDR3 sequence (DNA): TGTGCCAGCAGTTCCTGGGGGGGGGGCAATGAGCAGTTCTTC. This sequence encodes CASSSWGGGNEQFF.

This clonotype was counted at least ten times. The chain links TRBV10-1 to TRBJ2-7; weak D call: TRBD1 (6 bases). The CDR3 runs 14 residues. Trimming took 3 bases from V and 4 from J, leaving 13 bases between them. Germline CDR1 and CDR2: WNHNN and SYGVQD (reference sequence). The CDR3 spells CASSDDARGYEQYF. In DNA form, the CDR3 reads TGCGCCAGCAGTGATGACGCGAGGGGGTACGAGCAGTACTTC.

CDR3 region: CASSMTGEPYEQYF. CDR3 nucleotides: TGTGCCAGTAGTATGACAGGTGAACCCTACGAGCAGTACTTC. J is TRBJ2-7 and V is TRBV19; possibly TRBD1 for D (6 bases). Trimming took off 3 bases at V and 2 bases at J, with 11 bases between the two ends. CDR1 and CDR2 from the germline V gene are LNHDA and SQIVND (reference sequence). This CDR3 has 14 amino acids.

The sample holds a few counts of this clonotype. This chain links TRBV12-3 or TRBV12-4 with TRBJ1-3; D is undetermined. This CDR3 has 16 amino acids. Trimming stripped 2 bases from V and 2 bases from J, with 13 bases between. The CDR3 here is CASSLLPKATGNTIYF. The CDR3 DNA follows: TGTGCCAGCAGTTTACTTCCCAAAGCTACTGGAAACACCATATATTTT.

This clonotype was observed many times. The chain's CDR3 is CASSRTALYYEQYF. CDR3 in DNA: TGTGCCAGCAGTCGGACAGCCCTTTACTACGAGCAGTACTTC. This chain joins TRBV12-3 or TRBV12-4 and TRBJ2-7; tentative D call: TRBD1 (6 bases). Trimming left V 5 bases short and J 3 bases short, with 14 bases between. CDR3 length: 14 amino acids.

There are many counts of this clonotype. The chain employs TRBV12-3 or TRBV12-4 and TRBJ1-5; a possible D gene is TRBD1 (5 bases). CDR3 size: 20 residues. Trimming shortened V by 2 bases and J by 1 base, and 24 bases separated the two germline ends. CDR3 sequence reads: CASSLRDRERVVVSNQPQHF. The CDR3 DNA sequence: TGTGCCAGCAGTTTACGGGACCGAGAAAGAGTTGTCGTCAGCAATCAGCCCCAGCATTTT.

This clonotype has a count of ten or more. The CDR3 coding sequence is TGTGCCAGCAGCTTAGGAATGGGGGAGACCCAGTACTTC. As protein: CASSLGMGETQYF. This rearrangement joins TRBV11-3 to TRBJ2-5; D is undetermined. The CDR3 is made up of 13 amino acids. Looked up from germline, CDR1 is SGHNT and CDR2 is YENEEA. V was shortened by 1 base and J by 5 bases, with 8 bases between the two germline ends.

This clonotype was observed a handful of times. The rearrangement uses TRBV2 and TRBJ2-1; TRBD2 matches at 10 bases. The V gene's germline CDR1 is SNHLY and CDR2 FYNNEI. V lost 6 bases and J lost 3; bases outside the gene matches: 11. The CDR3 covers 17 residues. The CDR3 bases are TGTGCCAGCAGCCCCCCGGGACTAGCGACTGGCTACAATGAGCAGTTCTTC. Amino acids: CASSPPGLATGYNEQFF.

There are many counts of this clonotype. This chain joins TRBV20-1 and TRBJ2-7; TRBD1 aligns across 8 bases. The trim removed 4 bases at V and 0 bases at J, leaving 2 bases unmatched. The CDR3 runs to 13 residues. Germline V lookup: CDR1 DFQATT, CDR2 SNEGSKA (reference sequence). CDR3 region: CSANRGSSYEQYF. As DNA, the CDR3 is TGCAGTGCTAACAGGGGGAGCTCCTACGAGCAGTACTTC.

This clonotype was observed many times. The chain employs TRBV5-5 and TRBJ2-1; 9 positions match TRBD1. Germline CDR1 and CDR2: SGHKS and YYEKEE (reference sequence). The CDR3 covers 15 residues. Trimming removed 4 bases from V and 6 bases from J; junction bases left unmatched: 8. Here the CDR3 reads CASSDRQGVVNEQFF. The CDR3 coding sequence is TGTGCCAGCAGCGACAGACAGGGGGTAGTCAATGAGCAGTTCTTC. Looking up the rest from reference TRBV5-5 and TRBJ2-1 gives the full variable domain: DAGVTQSPTHLIKTRGQQVTLRCSPISGHKSVSWYQQVLGQGPQFIFQYYEKEERGRGNFPDRFSARQFPNYSSELNVNALLLGDSALYLCASSDRQGVVNEQFFGPGTRLTVL.

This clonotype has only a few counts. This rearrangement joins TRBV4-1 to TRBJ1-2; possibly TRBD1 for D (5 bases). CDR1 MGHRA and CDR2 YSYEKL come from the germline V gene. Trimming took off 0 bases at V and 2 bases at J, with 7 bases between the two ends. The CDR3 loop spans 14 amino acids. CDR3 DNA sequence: TGCGCCAGCAGCCAAGAGACAGACAACTATGGCTACACCTTC. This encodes CASSQETDNYGYTF.

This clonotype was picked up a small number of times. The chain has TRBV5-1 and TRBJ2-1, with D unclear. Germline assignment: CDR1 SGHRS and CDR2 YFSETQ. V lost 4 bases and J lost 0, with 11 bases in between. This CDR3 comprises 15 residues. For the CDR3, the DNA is TGCGCCAGCAGCCCGTTCTACAGCTCCTACAATGAGCAGTTCTTC. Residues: CASSPFYSSYNEQFF. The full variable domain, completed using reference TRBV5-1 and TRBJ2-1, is KAGVTQTPRYLIKTRGQQVTLSCSPISGHRSVSWYQQTPGQGLQFLFEYFSETQRNKGNFPGRFSGRQFSNSRSEMNVSTLELGDSALYLCASSPFYSSYNEQFFGPGTRLTVL.

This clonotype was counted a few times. The CDR3 sequence: CASSYSQGGWTNTGELFF. Written as DNA, the CDR3 is TGTGCCAGCAGTTACTCCCAGGGTGGATGGACGAACACCGGGGAGCTGTTTTTT. This sequence joins TRBV6-9 and TRBJ2-2; a possible D gene is TRBD1 (5 bases). This CDR3 comprises 18 residues. Trimming removed 3 bases from V and 0 bases from J, with 17 bases in between. The germline V gene encodes CDR1 MNHGY and CDR2 SVAAGI.

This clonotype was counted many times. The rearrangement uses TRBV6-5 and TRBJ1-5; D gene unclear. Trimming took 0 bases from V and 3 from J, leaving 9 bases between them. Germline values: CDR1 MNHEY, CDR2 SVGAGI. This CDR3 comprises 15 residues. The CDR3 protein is CASSYSRENNQPQHF. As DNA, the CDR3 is TGTGCCAGCAGTTACTCGAGGGAGAACAATCAGCCCCAGCATTTT.

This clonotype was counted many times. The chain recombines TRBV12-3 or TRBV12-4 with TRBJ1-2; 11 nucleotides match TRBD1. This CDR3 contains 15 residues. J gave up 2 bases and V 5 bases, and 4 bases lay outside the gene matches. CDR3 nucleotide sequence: TGTGCCAGCAGTCAACGGACAGGGGGCAACTATGGCTACACCTTC. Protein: CASSQRTGGNYGYTF.

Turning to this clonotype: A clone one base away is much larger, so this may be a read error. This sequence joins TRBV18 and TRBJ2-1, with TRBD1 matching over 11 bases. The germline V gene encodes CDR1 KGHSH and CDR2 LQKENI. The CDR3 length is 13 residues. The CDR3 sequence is CANSAGQGGEQFF. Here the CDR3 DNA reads TGTGCCAACTCAGCGGGACAGGGGGGTGAGCAGTTCTTC.

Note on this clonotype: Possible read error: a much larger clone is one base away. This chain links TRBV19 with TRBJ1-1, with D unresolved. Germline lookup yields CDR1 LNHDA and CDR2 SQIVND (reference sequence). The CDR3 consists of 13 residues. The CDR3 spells CASRAERNTGAFF. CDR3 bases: TGTGCCAGTAGAGCAGAGAGGAACACTGGAGCTTTCTTT. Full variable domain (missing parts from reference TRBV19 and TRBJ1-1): DGGITQSPKYLFRKEGQNVTLSCEQNLNHDAMYWYRQDPGQGLRLIYYSQIVNDFQKGDIAEGYSVSREKKESFPLTVTSAQKNPTAFYLCASRAERNTGAFFGQGTRLTVV.

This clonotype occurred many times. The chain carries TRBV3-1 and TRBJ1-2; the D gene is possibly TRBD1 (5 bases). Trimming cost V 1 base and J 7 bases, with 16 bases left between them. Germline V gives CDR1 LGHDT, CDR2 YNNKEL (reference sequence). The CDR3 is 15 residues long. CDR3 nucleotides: TGTGCCAGCAGCCAAGTAGCGGGGCAGGGTGGTGGCTACACCTTC. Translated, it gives CASSQVAGQGGGYTF. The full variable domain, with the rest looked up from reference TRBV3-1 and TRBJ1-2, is DTAVSQTPKYLVTQMGNDKSIKCEQNLGHDTMYWYKQDSKKFLKIMFSYNNKELIINETVPNRFSPKSPDKAHLNLHINSLELGDSAVYFCASSQVAGQGGGYTFGSGTRLTVV.

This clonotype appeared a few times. The CDR3, as DNA: TGTGCCAGCAGTTACGGGACCAGGGATTCCTATGGCTACACCTTC. Its translation is CASSYGTRDSYGYTF. The V gene is TRBV6-5, the J gene TRBJ1-2, with D perhaps TRBD1 (5 bases). The CDR3 covers 15 residues. Deletions cut 2 bases from V and 4 bases from J, with 14 bases between. CDR1 and CDR2 from the germline V gene are MNHEY and SVGAGI.

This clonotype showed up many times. CDR3 region: CASNRGGQIGAFF. CDR3 DNA sequence: TGTGCCAGCAACAGGGGTGGTCAGATTGGGGCTTTCTTT. This chain joins TRBV3-1 and TRBJ1-1; 7 nucleotides agree with TRBD1. The CDR3 is 13 amino acids. Germline V gene lookup returns CDR1 LGHDT and CDR2 YNNKEL (reference sequence). The V segment lost 7 bases and the J segment 11 bases; nucleotides outside the gene matches: 13.